What follows are 10 T cell receptor beta chains derived from one specimen sequenced in a study of blood T cells in healthy people across ages. The authors ran a second PCR of about 7 to 11 cycles using a sample-barcoded 5' primer and a J-beta primer mix. TCRdb redid the calling of the 5' RACE reads with MiXCR, one entry per CDR3 protein. This table has 700,000 or so distinct CDR3 sequences, approximately 40% appearing once. Sequenced: blood. These receptors were obtained from a man of 80 years or more in good health.

V is TRBV6-4 and J is TRBJ2-1; D is tentatively TRBD1 or TRBD2 (6 bases each). Germline V gene data show CDR1 as MRHNA and CDR2 as SNTAGT. The CDR3 totals 14 residues. Trimming shortened V by 6 bases and J by 7 bases, and 16 bases separated the two germline ends. In nucleotides, the CDR3 is TGTGCCAGCAGCGCCTCGGGGGCTACGAATGAGCAGTTCTTC. Amino acid sequence: CASSASGATNEQFF.

The rearrangement links TRBV7-3 to TRBJ2-1; D is unresolved. CDR3 size: 13 residues. With 5 bases removed from V and 9 bases from J, the gap between germline ends came to 14 bases. Germline-derived CDR1 and CDR2 are SGHTA and FQGTGA. For the CDR3, the DNA is TGTGCCAGCAGCCCGTCTGGCATCGGTGAGCAGTTCTTC. The encoded protein is CASSPSGIGEQFF.

Note on this clonotype: A much larger clone sits a single nucleotide away, making a read error possible. This chain uses TRBV29-1 with TRBJ2-1; D not resolved. The ends were cut back, 7 bases at V and 13 bases at J, with 23 bases in the middle. The germline CDR1 and CDR2 sequences are SQVTM and ANQGSEA. The CDR3 has 13 residues. The DNA for the CDR3 is TGCAGCGCCTGGGTAGATCACCAAGAGACCCAGTTCTTC. It is translated as CSAWVDHQETQFF.

This chain uses TRBV6-1 with TRBJ1-4, with unresolved D. CDR3 length: 12 residues. Per the germline V gene, CDR1 is MNHNS and CDR2 is SASEGT. With 6 bases removed from V and 6 bases from J, the gap between germline ends came to 8 bases. The CDR3 nucleotides are TGTGCCAGCAGGGGCGCGGATGAAAAACTGTTTTTT. Translated, it gives CASRGADEKLFF.

The chain links TRBV5-1 to TRBJ2-5; unclear D gene. CDR1 is SGHRS, CDR2 YFSETQ, per germline. The CDR3 is made up of 13 amino acids. Trimming took off 4 bases at V and 1 base at J, with 8 bases between the two ends. The CDR3 here is CASSVPPQETQYF. In nucleotides, the CDR3 is TGCGCCAGCAGCGTGCCTCCCCAAGAGACCCAGTACTTC.

The sample holds a few counts of this clonotype. This chain connects TRBV4-3 to TRBJ2-1; D remains unclear. V was shortened by 0 bases and J by 7 bases, with 7 bases between the two germline ends. CDR3 length: 13 residues. From germline, CDR1 is LGHNA and CDR2 YSLEER. The CDR3 nucleotides read TGCGCCAGCAGCCAAGACCGTTGGAATGAGCAGTTCTTC. Its translation: CASSQDRWNEQFF.

The CDR3 is CASRAGEGSPLHF. The CDR3 nucleotides read TGTGCCAGCAGGGCAGGGGAAGGTTCACCCCTCCACTTT. The chain carries TRBV9 and TRBJ1-6, with a tentative D call TRBD1 (6 bases). Trimming shortened V by 5 bases and J by 9 bases, and 12 bases separated the two germline ends. The germline gives CDR1 SGDLS, CDR2 YYNGEE. The CDR3 has 13 amino acids.

The chain couples TRBV3-1 to TRBJ2-5; D gene unclear. Trimming removed 0 bases at V and 5 bases at J, with 7 bases between. This CDR3 contains 13 residues. Germline lookup yields CDR1 LGHDT and CDR2 YNNKEL (reference sequence). In DNA form, the CDR3 reads TGTGCCAGCAGCCAAGATGTATGGGAGACCCAGTACTTC. It encodes CASSQDVWETQYF.

This clonotype appeared a few times. The rearrangement links TRBV2 to TRBJ2-7, with D tentatively TRBD1 (5 bases). V was shortened by 6 bases and J by 5 bases, with 20 bases between the two germline ends. The germline V gene encodes CDR1 SNHLY and CDR2 FYNNEI. CDR3 length equals 15 residues. Here the CDR3 DNA reads TGTGCCAGCAGCGGGTTGAAAGGGGCTCTAGACGAGCAGTACTTC. Translation gives CASSGLKGALDEQYF.

This chain uses TRBV6-5 with TRBJ1-2; 9 bases map to TRBD1. Germline loops: CDR1 MNHEY, CDR2 SVGAGI. Trimming at V came to 4 bases and at J to 0 bases, leaving 9 bases not matched to a gene. This CDR3 comprises 17 residues. CDR3 bases: TGTGCCAGCAGTTCAGGGACAGGGAGAGGAGCTAACTATGGCTACACCTTC. It yields the protein CASSSGTGRGANYGYTF.